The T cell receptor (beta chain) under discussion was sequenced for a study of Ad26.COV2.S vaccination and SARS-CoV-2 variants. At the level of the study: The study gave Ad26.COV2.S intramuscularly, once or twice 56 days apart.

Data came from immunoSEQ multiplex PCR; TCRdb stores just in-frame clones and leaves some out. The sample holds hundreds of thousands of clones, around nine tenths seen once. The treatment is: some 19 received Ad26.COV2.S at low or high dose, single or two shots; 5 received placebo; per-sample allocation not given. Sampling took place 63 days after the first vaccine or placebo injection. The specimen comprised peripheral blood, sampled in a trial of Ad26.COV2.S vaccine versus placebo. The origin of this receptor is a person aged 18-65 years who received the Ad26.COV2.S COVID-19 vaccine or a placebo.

CDR3 in amino acids: CAISEPGEGSYGYTF. The CDR3 bases are TGTGCCATCAGTGAGCCGGGGGAGGGGAGCTATGGCTACACCTTC. This chain uses TRBV10-3 with TRBJ1-2, with D possibly matching TRBD1 (5 bases). Germline CDR1 and CDR2: ENHRY and SYGVKD. Trimming cost V 2 bases and J 4 bases, with 14 bases left between them. This CDR3 spans 15 amino acids.